This T cell receptor beta chain was identified during a study of T cell repertoires in cytomegalovirus infection. Study-wide background: Indicated by public TCR beta signatures were CMV infection and matching HLA type. Overall study findings and caveats: HLA-C-restricted, CMV-specific TCR beta clonotypes were dominant ex vivo. Accumulated public TCR beta family frequency recognized individuals carrying CMV together with the relevant HLA.

This clonotype was counted many times. Its antigen remains unidentified. V was pared by 6 bases and J by 2 bases, with 23 bases between. The CDR3 covers 17 residues. In germline, CDR1 is MNHEY, CDR2 SVGEGT. Via MiXCR, TCRdb re-called the reads, giving one row per CDR3 protein. The table lists 250,000 or so distinct CDR3 sequences, about 12% of them singletons. The origin of this receptor is a human donor in good health (CMV status not recorded). Some clones in this sample may be carry-over from other donors' samples. The material sequenced was PBMCs. The chain uses TRBV6-2 or TRBV6-3 and TRBJ2-7; possibly TRBD2 for D (6 bases). The CDR3 DNA reads TGTGCCAGCAGCTTACTTGGATGGGGGGAAGTTGCCTACGAGCAGTACTTC. It encodes CASSLLGWGEVAYEQYF.